Shown below are 10 T cell receptor beta chains from a single sample sequenced in a study of shared T cell receptors in the human thymus. TCRdb keeps only in-frame clones here, not all; method: immunoSEQ multiplex PCR. The sample has over 450,000 clones, about 80% seen once. The same sample was also studied in work on human thymus T cells.

Sequences were obtained from thymocytes. The origin of the receptors is a boy under three years old with a congenital heart defect.

The DNA for the CDR3 is TGTGCCAGCAGTTTCTGGGCAGGGAGGACAGATACGCAGTATTTT. Residues: CASSFWAGRTDTQYF. V usage is TRBV28 and J usage is TRBJ2-3; a weak D match, TRBD2 (6 bases). Trimming cost V 3 bases and J 3 bases, with 13 bases left between them. The CDR3 sequence is 15 residues long. CDR1 and CDR2 from the germline V gene are MDHEN and SYDVKM.

The CDR3 spells CASSQDPDRNSGRPRYNEQFF. The DNA of the CDR3 is TGCGCCAGCAGCCAAGACCCCGACCGTAATAGCGGGAGGCCCCGGTACAATGAGCAGTTCTTC. The rearrangement uses TRBV4-1 and TRBJ2-1; 10 bases fit TRBD2. Trimming at V came to 0 bases and at J to 4 bases, leaving 18 bases not matched to a gene. The CDR3 has 21 residues. Germline CDR1 and CDR2: MGHRA and YSYEKL.

CDR3 coding DNA: TGTGCCAGCAACGCTGGGGCCACAGATACGCAGTATTTT. This sequence encodes CASNAGATDTQYF. The gene calls are TRBV9 and TRBJ2-3; a weak D match, TRBD1 (5 bases). Germline values: CDR1 SGDLS, CDR2 YYNGEE. This CDR3 spans 13 amino acids. Trimming took 6 bases from V and 2 from J, leaving 10 bases between them.

This clone was picked up a small number of times. A read error may account for a junction end that differs from germline. This chain links TRBV7-9 with TRBJ1-1; possibly TRBD1 for D (6 bases). This CDR3 contains 12 residues. The germline CDR1 and CDR2 sequences are SEHNR and FQNEAQ (reference sequence). The CDR3 sequence: CASSPGIWDTHF. In DNA form, the CDR3 reads TGTGCCAGCAGCCCCGGTATCTGGGACACCCACTTT.

The J gene is TRBJ2-1, the V gene TRBV11-2; 10 bases fit TRBD2. The germline V gene has CDR1 SGHAT and CDR2 FQNNGV. After removal of 7 bases from V and 7 bases from J, the junction contained 16 bases not matched to a gene. The CDR3 has 17 residues. This CDR3 reads CASTGREREGYGNEQFF. In nucleotides, the CDR3 is TGTGCCAGCACCGGTCGGGAGCGGGAGGGCTACGGGAATGAGCAGTTCTTC.

V and J are TRBV6-1 and TRBJ1-1; possibly TRBD1 for D (5 bases). CDR3 length equals 14 residues. The germline CDR1 and CDR2 sequences are MNHNS and SASEGT. Trimming removed 3 bases from V and 5 bases from J, with 13 bases in between. The CDR3, as DNA: TGTGCCAGCAGTGAGCAGGGCCCTGGAACTGAAGCTTTCTTT. Encoded protein: CASSEQGPGTEAFF.

The chain uses TRBV4-1 and TRBJ2-2, with 12 bases identical to TRBD2. The CDR3 is 21 residues long. Germline CDR1 and CDR2: MGHRA and YSYEKL. Losses at the gene ends were 0 bases for V and 4 bases for J; bases not matched to a gene: 15. CDR3 residues: CASSQDGVRLAGVESTGELFF. CDR3 nucleotides: TGCGCCAGCAGCCAAGACGGGGTAAGACTAGCGGGAGTTGAGAGCACCGGGGAGCTGTTTTTT.

Regarding this clone: The CDR3 ends on some other residue instead of the conserved phenylalanine or tryptophan, so this is likely a read error. The limits of the CDR3 on the DNA are not certain, so only TCRdb's listed CDR3 is given. V gene TRBV20-1 combines with J gene TRBJ2-4; the D call in the table, TRBD2, was not verified against the DNA. The CDR3 is 11 amino acids in total, end residues counted. Germline V gene sequence: CDR1 DFQATT, CDR2 SNEGSKA (reference sequence). The CDR3 region is CSARVGTMLFS.

The chain is built from TRBV28 and TRBJ2-7, with TRBD2 matching over 7 bases. CDR3 length: 17 amino acids. Germline lookup yields CDR1 MDHEN and CDR2 SYDVKM. Trimming cost V 3 bases and J 3 bases; bases outside gene matches: 14. The CDR3 coding sequence is TGTGCCAGCAGTTTGAAGACTCCGGGACGGGGGGACTACGAGCAGTACTTC. Its protein is CASSLKTPGRGDYEQYF.

The chain couples TRBV4-3 to TRBJ2-5; D call uncertain. The germline CDR1 and CDR2 sequences are LGHNA and YSLEER. Trimming cost V 0 bases and J 7 bases, with 18 bases left between them. There are 16 residues in the CDR3. CDR3 sequence: CASSQDWFSSLGTQYF. CDR3 DNA: TGCGCCAGCAGCCAAGATTGGTTTAGCTCCTTAGGGACCCAGTACTTC.